These 5 T cell receptor beta chains were all obtained from the same sample, sequenced in a study of cytomegalovirus exposure and HLA in healthy donors. Some clones are missing from TCRdb's copy, which holds only in-frame ones; the method was immunoSEQ multiplex PCR. The data contain 97,000 or so clones, roughly nine tenths of them singletons. Sequencing was performed on PBMCs. The receptors were sampled from a woman in her thirties in good health and CMV-seronegative.

The genes are TRBV7-8 and TRBJ2-7; 8 bases map to TRBD1. The CDR3 sequence is 15 residues long. Germline V gene lookup returns CDR1 SGHVS and CDR2 FQNEAQ. J was trimmed by 1 base and V by 1 base; bases with no gene match: 3. The CDR3 loop is CASSLGDRGSYEQYF. The DNA for the CDR3 is TGTGCCAGCAGCTTAGGAGACAGGGGATCCTACGAGCAGTACTTC.

The chain uses TRBV29-1 and TRBJ2-1, with 8 bases aligning to TRBD1. Unmatched junction bases numbered 5, after V lost 6 bases and J lost 1 base. The CDR3 is made up of 14 amino acids. In germline, CDR1 is SQVTM, CDR2 ANQGSEA. CDR3 DNA: TGCAGCGTGACAGGGGAGTATTCCTACAATGAGCAGTTCTTC. Encoded protein: CSVTGEYSYNEQFF.

The chain uses TRBV6-5 and TRBJ2-7; TRBD1 might be the D (5 bases). V was pared by 0 bases and J by 7 bases, with 16 bases between. CDR1 and CDR2 from the germline V gene are MNHEY and SVGAGI. This CDR3 spans 15 amino acids. CDR3 region: CASSYSAQGAEEQYF. The CDR3 bases are TGTGCCAGCAGTTACTCGGCCCAGGGCGCGGAGGAGCAGTACTTC.

CDR3 residues: CASTRDLSSYNEQFF. The DNA for the CDR3 is TGTGCCAGCACCAGGGACTTGAGCTCCTACAATGAGCAGTTCTTC. The rearrangement joins TRBV2 to TRBJ2-1; D might be TRBD2 (6 bases). The CDR3 extends over 15 amino acids. With 7 bases removed from V and 0 bases from J, the gap between germline ends came to 13 bases. CDR1 and CDR2 (germline): SNHLY, FYNNEI.

The chain combines TRBV2 with TRBJ2-7, with TRBD2 matching over 9 bases. Trimming removed 3 bases from V and 3 bases from J; junction bases left unmatched: 9. Germline CDR1 reads SNHLY; CDR2 reads FYNNEI. The CDR3 has 16 residues. CDR3 sequence: CASSDWLAGTGYEQYF. In nucleotides, the CDR3 is TGTGCCAGCAGTGACTGGCTAGCGGGGACTGGCTACGAGCAGTACTTC.